One and the same sample provided the 21 T cell receptor beta chains below, sequenced in a study of T cell changes during pregnancy in multiple sclerosis. Produced via immunoSEQ multiplex PCR; TCRdb's table is partial and in-frame only. Counted here are approximately 54,000 clones, more than 85% occurring once; the ten biggest clones make up roughly 1.1%. Sequences were derived from peripheral blood, sampled after pregnancy. The receptors come from a female donor in good health, enrolled as a control in a pregnancy study.

In its sample, this clone was seen once. The chain recombines TRBV7-8 with TRBJ1-1, with D maybe TRBD1 (6 bases). The CDR3 sequence is 15 residues long. Trimming took 6 bases from V and 0 from J, leaving 14 bases between them. The germline V gene encodes CDR1 SGHVS and CDR2 FQNEAQ. CDR3 protein: CASRKDTGLNTEAFF. In nucleotides, the CDR3 is TGTGCCAGCAGGAAAGATACAGGGTTGAACACTGAAGCTTTCTTT.

The chain links TRBV5-1 to TRBJ1-1; 9 bases align to TRBD1. V was pared by 3 bases and J by 1 base, with 1 base of the junction left unmatched. Germline lookup yields CDR1 SGHRS and CDR2 YFSETQ. The CDR3 extends over 14 amino acids. CDR3: CASSSTGGNTEAFF. The DNA of the CDR3 is TGCGCCAGCAGCTCGACAGGGGGGAACACTGAAGCTTTCTTT.

The chain joins TRBV5-4 to TRBJ2-2; 8 bases are shared with TRBD2. J lost 5 bases, V lost 4 bases, and 10 bases had no gene match. The CDR3 is 16 amino acids. Germline V gives CDR1 SGHNT, CDR2 YYREEE (reference sequence). The CDR3, as DNA: TGTGCCAGCAGCCGATCAGCGGGAGTTGGGACCGGGGAGCTGTTTTTT. The encoded protein is CASSRSAGVGTGELFF.

V gene TRBV11-2 combines with J gene TRBJ2-1; 7 bases are shared with TRBD2. This CDR3 region has 15 residues. The ends lost 6 bases at V and 5 bases at J; junction bases unmatched: 10. Germline assignment: CDR1 SGHAT and CDR2 FQNNGV. CDR3 protein: CASSYTRTSHNEQFF. In nucleotides, the CDR3 is TGTGCCAGCAGTTACACTCGGACTAGTCACAATGAGCAGTTCTTC.

V gene TRBV2 combines with J gene TRBJ1-2, with 7 bases lining up with TRBD1. Losses at the gene ends were 7 bases for V and 4 bases for J; bases not matched to a gene: 15. CDR1 and CDR2 from the germline V gene are SNHLY and FYNNEI. The CDR3 has 16 residues. This CDR3 is CASTLRPTGPGYGYTF. The DNA of the CDR3 is TGTGCCAGCACCTTACGACCGACAGGGCCGGGCTATGGCTACACCTTC. The full variable domain, in which reference TRBV2 and TRBJ1-2 provide the parts outside the CDR3, is EPEVTQTPSHQVTQMGQEVILRCVPISNHLYFYWYRQILGQKVEFLVSFYNNEISEKSEIFDDQFSVERPDGSNFTLKIRSTKLEDSAMYFCASTLRPTGPGYGYTFGSGTRLTVV.

This clone occurred once. This chain connects TRBV9 to TRBJ1-4; TRBD1 agrees at 7 bases. Germline lookup yields CDR1 SGDLS and CDR2 YYNGEE. The J segment lost 8 bases and the V segment lost 4 bases, leaving 11 bases of the junction unmatched. The CDR3 has 15 residues. CDR3: CASSSQEGAIEKLFF. CDR3 coding DNA: TGTGCCAGCAGCTCCCAGGAGGGGGCGATCGAAAAACTGTTTTTT.

The rearrangement joins TRBV15 to TRBJ1-5; 7 bases map to TRBD1. V shed 3 bases and J 6 bases; nucleotides not matched to a gene: 8. CDR3 length: 15 residues. CDR1 and CDR2 (germline): LNHNV, YYDKDF (reference sequence). Here the CDR3 reads CATSSYRQGGQPQHF. In DNA, the CDR3 is TGTGCCACCAGCAGTTATCGACAGGGAGGTCAGCCCCAGCATTTT.

V usage is TRBV4-2 and J usage is TRBJ1-2, with TRBD1 matching 12 bases. CDR1 and CDR2 from the germline V gene are LGHNA and YNFKEQ. The trim removed 3 bases at V and 3 bases at J, leaving 5 bases unmatched. The CDR3 sequence is 16 residues long. The CDR3 protein is CASSHKGTGGDYGYTF. As DNA, the CDR3 is TGTGCCAGCAGCCACAAAGGGACAGGGGGCGACTATGGCTACACCTTC.

The V call is TRBV6-4, the J call TRBJ2-3; 7 bases map to TRBD1. The germline gives CDR1 MRHNA, CDR2 SNTAGT. The junction had 3 bases not matched to a gene; V was cut back by 4 bases and J by 2 bases. The CDR3 runs to 14 residues. The DNA of the CDR3 is TGTGCCAGCAGTGGGACAGGATTCACAGATACGCAGTATTTT. This encodes CASSGTGFTDTQYF.

The CDR3 DNA sequence: TGTGCCAGTAGTATTAGTGGCTCCTACGAGCAGTACTTC. Translated: CASSISGSYEQYF. V usage is TRBV19 and J usage is TRBJ2-7; D is unclear. This CDR3 comprises 13 residues. The V end lost 3 bases, the J end lost 0 bases, and 6 bases lay between the germline ends. Germline CDR1 LNHDA, CDR2 SQIVND (reference sequence).

The chain recombines TRBV28 with TRBJ1-3, with unresolved D. This CDR3 is built from 14 residues. Germline-derived CDR1 and CDR2 are MDHEN and SYDVKM. V gave up 2 bases and J gave up 5 bases, with 10 bases separating them. The chain's CDR3 is CASSLMDGRNTIYF. The DNA of the CDR3 is TGTGCCAGCAGTTTAATGGACGGGAGAAACACCATATATTTT.

The rearrangement links TRBV7-2 to TRBJ2-5; 9 positions match TRBD2. With 1 base clipped from V and 4 bases from J, the junction kept 4 bases outside the gene matches. The germline V gene encodes CDR1 SGHTA and CDR2 FQGNSA. This CDR3 region has 15 residues. In DNA form, the CDR3 reads TGTGCCAGCAGCTTAGGCGGGGGGGCCGGAGAGACCCAGTACTTC. It encodes CASSLGGGAGETQYF.

The V and J genes are TRBV28 and TRBJ2-5; D remains unclear. Germline CDR1 is MDHEN and CDR2 is SYDVKM. Trimming stripped 3 bases from V and 5 bases from J, with 10 bases between. The CDR3 consists of 13 residues. CDR3 residues: CASSFGSLETQYF. DNA for the CDR3: TGTGCCAGCAGTTTCGGTAGCCTGGAGACCCAGTACTTC. Full variable domain (outside the CDR3, taken from reference TRBV28 and TRBJ2-5): DVKVTQSSRYLVKRTGEKVFLECVQDMDHENMFWYRQDPGLGLRLIYFSYDVKMKEKGDIPEGYSVSREKKERFSLILESASTNQTSMYLCASSFGSLETQYFGPGTRLLVL.

The chain combines TRBV21-1 with TRBJ2-7; TRBD2, the table's D call, lacks a check against the DNA. TRBV21-1 is termed a pseudogene. The CDR3 covers 8 residues. The CDR3 is CARRGGYF. CDR3 DNA: TGTGCCAGAAGAGGTGGGTACTTC.

This chain links TRBV5-6 with TRBJ2-7; no clear D. V was clipped by 0 bases and J by 1 base, with 8 bases between them. Per germline, CDR1 SGHDT and CDR2 YYEEEE. The CDR3 spans 14 residues. CDR3 nucleotides: TGTGCCAGCAGCTTGGGGGCAGAATCCTACGAGCAGTACTTC. Translating gives CASSLGAESYEQYF.

The chain joins TRBV7-2 to TRBJ2-1, with a tentative D call TRBD2 (6 bases). The V gene's germline CDR1 is SGHTA and CDR2 FQGNSA. V was cut by 5 bases and J by 4 bases, with 9 bases left in between. The CDR3 totals 13 residues. The CDR3 reads CASSRRGYNEQFF. In DNA form, the CDR3 reads TGTGCCAGCAGCCGGAGGGGATACAATGAGCAGTTCTTC.

This chain connects TRBV27 to TRBJ2-7, with TRBD1 identical over 10 bases. Looked up from germline, CDR1 is MNHEY and CDR2 is SMNVEV (reference sequence). V trimming: 5 bases; J trimming: 3 bases; junction bases outside the gene matches: 4. The CDR3 is 14 amino acids. CDR3 in amino acids: CASSRTGGIYEQYF. In DNA, the CDR3 is TGTGCCAGCAGTCGGACAGGGGGTATCTACGAGCAGTACTTC.

The DNA of the CDR3 is TGTGCCAGCAGCTTGAACAGGGGGCACGGCGAGCAGTACTTC. Residues: CASSLNRGHGEQYF. This chain links TRBV7-2 with TRBJ2-7; 9 bases are shared with TRBD1. Germline assignment: CDR1 SGHTA and CDR2 FQGNSA. This CDR3 contains 14 residues. Germline trimming cut 3 bases from V and 6 bases from J; bases unmatched to any gene: 6.

The chain recombines TRBV27 with TRBJ2-7; TRBD2 might be the D (5 bases). V gave up 5 bases and J gave up 2 bases, with 10 bases separating them. The CDR3 extends over 13 amino acids. The germline gives CDR1 MNHEY, CDR2 SMNVEV (reference sequence). CDR3 nucleotides: TGTGCCAGCAGTCCCCGGGGAGCCTACGAGCAGTACTTC. As protein: CASSPRGAYEQYF.

The chain combines TRBV6-4 with TRBJ2-2; TRBD2 agrees at 7 bases. J was trimmed by 0 bases and V by 4 bases; bases with no gene match: 2. CDR1 MRHNA and CDR2 SNTAGT come from the germline V gene. The CDR3 spans 15 residues. CDR3: CASSASGTNTGELFF. CDR3 DNA: TGTGCCAGCAGTGCCAGCGGGACGAACACCGGGGAGCTGTTTTTT.

This chain connects TRBV9 to TRBJ1-5, with D possibly matching TRBD1 (6 bases). The CDR3 runs to 15 residues. The ends were cut back, 2 bases at V and 3 bases at J, with 12 bases in the middle. CDR1 SGDLS and CDR2 YYNGEE come from the germline V gene. This chain's CDR3 is CASSVDTGFNQPQHF. CDR3 sequence (DNA): TGTGCCAGCAGCGTGGATACAGGGTTCAATCAGCCCCAGCATTTT.